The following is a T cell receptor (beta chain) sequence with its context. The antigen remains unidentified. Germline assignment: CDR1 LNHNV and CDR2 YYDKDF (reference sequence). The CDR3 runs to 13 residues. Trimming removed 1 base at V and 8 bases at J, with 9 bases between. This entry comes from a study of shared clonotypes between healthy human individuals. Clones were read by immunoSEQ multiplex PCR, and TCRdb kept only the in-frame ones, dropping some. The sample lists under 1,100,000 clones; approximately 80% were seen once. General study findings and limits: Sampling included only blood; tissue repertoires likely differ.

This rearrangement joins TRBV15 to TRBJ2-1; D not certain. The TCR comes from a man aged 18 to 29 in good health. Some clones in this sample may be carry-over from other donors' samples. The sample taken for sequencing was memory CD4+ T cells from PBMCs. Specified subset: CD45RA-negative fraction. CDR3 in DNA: TGTGCCACCAGCAGAGCCCGCCTCGATGAGCAGTTCTTC. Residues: CATSRARLDEQFF. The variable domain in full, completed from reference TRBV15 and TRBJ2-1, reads DAMVIQNPRYQVTQFGKPVTLSCSQTLNHNVMYWYQQKSSQAPKLLFHYYDKDFNNEADTPDNFQSRRPNTSFCFLDIRSPGLGDTAMYLCATSRARLDEQFFGPGTRLTVL.